The 4 T cell receptor beta chains below come from one sample, sequenced in a study of blood T cell repertoires in COVID-19. Only in-frame clones appear in the TCRdb table, and some are missing; sequencing was by immunoSEQ multiplex PCR. Among about 320,000 clones, roughly 90% were seen once, and the ten largest hold under 6.5%. The sample was peripheral blood. The receptors here all came from a young man who had recovered from COVID-19.

The J gene is TRBJ2-1, the V gene TRBV3-1 (or the pseudogene TRBV3-2); possible D gene TRBD2, 6 bases. Germline V gene sequence: CDR1 LGHDT, CDR2 YNNKEL (reference sequence). V lost 0 bases and J 10 bases, leaving 10 bases between the germline ends. The CDR3 has 13 residues. The DNA for the CDR3 is TGTGCCAGCAGCCAAGAGGGACTCTGGGAGCAGTTCTTC. It yields the protein CASSQEGLWEQFF.

This clone was detected only once. This chain connects TRBV20-1 to TRBJ2-1, with 11 bases that match TRBD2. Germline-derived CDR1 and CDR2 are DFQATT and SNEGSKA (reference sequence). Trimming cost V 3 bases and J 10 bases; bases outside gene matches: 8. CDR3 size: 14 residues. The CDR3 loop is CSASRLAGGLEQFF. CDR3 coding DNA: TGCAGTGCTAGTCGCCTAGCGGGGGGCCTCGAGCAGTTCTTC.

The chain couples TRBV6-2 or TRBV6-3 to TRBJ2-7, with D hard to call. The CDR3 sequence is 12 residues long. Germline CDR1 reads MNHEY; CDR2 reads SVGEGT. Trimming removed 2 bases from V and 7 bases from J, with 9 bases in between. Here the CDR3 reads CASSYTFREQYF. The CDR3 bases are TGTGCCAGCAGTTACACGTTTCGGGAGCAGTACTTC.

The J gene is TRBJ2-1, the V gene TRBV7-2; D is unresolved. This CDR3 region has 14 residues. V was clipped by 2 bases and J by 5 bases, with 10 bases between them. Per the germline V gene, CDR1 is SGHTA and CDR2 is FQGNSA. The CDR3 sequence: CASSLLSFDNEQFF. Here the CDR3 DNA reads TGTGCCAGCAGCTTACTAAGCTTCGACAATGAGCAGTTCTTC.